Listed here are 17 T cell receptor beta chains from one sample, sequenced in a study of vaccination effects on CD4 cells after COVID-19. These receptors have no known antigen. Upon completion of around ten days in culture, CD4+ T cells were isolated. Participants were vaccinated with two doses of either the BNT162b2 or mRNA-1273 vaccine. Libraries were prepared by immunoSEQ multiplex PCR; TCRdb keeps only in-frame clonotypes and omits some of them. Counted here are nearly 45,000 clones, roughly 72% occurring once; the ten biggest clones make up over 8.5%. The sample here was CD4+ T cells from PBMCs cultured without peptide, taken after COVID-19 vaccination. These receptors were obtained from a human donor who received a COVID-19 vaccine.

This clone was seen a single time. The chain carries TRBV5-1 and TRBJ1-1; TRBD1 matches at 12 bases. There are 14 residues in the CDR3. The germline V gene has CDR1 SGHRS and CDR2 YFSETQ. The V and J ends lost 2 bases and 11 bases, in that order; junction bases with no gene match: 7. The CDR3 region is CASSLPGQGAAAFF. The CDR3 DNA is TGCGCCAGCAGCTTACCGGGACAGGGGGCTGCGGCTTTCTTT.

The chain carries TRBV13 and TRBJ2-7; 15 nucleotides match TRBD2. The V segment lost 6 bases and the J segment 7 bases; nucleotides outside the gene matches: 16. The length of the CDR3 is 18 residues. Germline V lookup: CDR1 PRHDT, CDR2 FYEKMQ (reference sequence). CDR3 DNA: TGTGCCAGCAGGATGCGGACTAGCGGGAGGGCCGGATCAAGGGAGCAGTACTTC. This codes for CASRMRTSGRAGSREQYF.

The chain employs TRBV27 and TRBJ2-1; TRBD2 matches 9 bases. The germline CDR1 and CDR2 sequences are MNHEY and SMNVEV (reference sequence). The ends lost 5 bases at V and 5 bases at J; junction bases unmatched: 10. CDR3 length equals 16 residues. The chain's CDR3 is CASSLMGLAFNNEQFF. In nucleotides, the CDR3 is TGTGCCAGCAGTCTAATGGGACTAGCATTCAACAATGAGCAGTTCTTC.

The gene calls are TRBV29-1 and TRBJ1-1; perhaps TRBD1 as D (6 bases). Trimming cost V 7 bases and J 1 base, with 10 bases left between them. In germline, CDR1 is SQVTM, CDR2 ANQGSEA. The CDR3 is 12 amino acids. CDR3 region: CSADRSNTEAFF. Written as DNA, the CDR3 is TGCAGCGCCGACAGGTCGAACACTGAAGCTTTCTTT. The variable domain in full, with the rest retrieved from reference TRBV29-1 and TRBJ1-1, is SAVISQKPSRDICQRGTSLTIQCQVDSQVTMMFWYRQQPGQSLTLIATANQGSEATYESGFVIDKFPISRPNLTFSTLTVSNMSPEDSSIYLCSADRSNTEAFFGQGTRLTVV.

The CDR3 DNA sequence: TGCGCCAGCAGCTTATACCAGGGGACAGGTATCTCTGGAAACACCATATATTTT. It specifies CASSLYQGTGISGNTIYF. The chain couples TRBV5-1 to TRBJ1-3; 8 positions match TRBD1. The CDR3 covers 18 residues. Trimming cost V 2 bases and J 0 bases; bases outside gene matches: 10. Germline V gives CDR1 SGHRS, CDR2 YFSETQ.

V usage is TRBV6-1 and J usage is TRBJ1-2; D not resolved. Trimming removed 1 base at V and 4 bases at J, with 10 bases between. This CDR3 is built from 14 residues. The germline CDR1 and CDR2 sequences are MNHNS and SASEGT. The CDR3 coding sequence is TGTGCCAGCAGTGAAGGGGCAGAGAGCTATGGCTACACCTTC. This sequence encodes CASSEGAESYGYTF.

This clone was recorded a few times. The CDR3 DNA reads TGTGCCAGCAGCCAGGGGGACGGAGGAAATCTCTTGGGCTACACCTTC. Protein sequence: CASSQGDGGNLLGYTF. This sequence joins TRBV3-1 (or the pseudogene TRBV3-2) and TRBJ1-2, with D possibly matching TRBD1 (5 bases). The CDR3 covers 16 residues. Trimming pared 3 bases from V and 8 bases from J, leaving 22 bases between. Germline loops: CDR1 LGHDT, CDR2 YNNKEL (reference sequence).

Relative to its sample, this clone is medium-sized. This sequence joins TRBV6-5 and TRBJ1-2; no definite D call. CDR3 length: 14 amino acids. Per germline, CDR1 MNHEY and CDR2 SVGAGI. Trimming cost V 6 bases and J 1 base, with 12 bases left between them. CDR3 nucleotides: TGTGCCAGCAGGGGATCCGCCAATAACTATGGCTACACCTTC. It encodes CASRGSANNYGYTF.

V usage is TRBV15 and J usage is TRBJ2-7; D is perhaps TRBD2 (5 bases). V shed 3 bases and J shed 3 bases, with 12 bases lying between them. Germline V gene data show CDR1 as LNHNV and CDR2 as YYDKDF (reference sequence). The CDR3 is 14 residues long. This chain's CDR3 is CATSSAAASYEQYF. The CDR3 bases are TGTGCCACCAGCAGCGCAGCGGCGAGCTACGAGCAGTACTTC. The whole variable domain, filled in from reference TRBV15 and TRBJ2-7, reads DAMVIQNPRYQVTQFGKPVTLSCSQTLNHNVMYWYQQKSSQAPKLLFHYYDKDFNNEADTPDNFQSRRPNTSFCFLDIRSPGLGDTAMYLCATSSAAASYEQYFGPGTRLTVT.

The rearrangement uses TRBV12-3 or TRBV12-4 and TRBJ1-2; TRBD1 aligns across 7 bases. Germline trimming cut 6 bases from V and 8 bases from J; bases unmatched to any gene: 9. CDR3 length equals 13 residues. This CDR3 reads CASSPGQTWGYTF. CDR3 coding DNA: TGTGCCAGCAGCCCGGGACAGACCTGGGGCTACACCTTC.

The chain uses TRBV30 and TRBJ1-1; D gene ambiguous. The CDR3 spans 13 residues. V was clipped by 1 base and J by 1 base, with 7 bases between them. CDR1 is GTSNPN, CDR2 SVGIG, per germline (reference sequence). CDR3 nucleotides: TGTGCCTGGAGTGGCCTTCCGAACACTGAAGCTTTCTTT. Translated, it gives CAWSGLPNTEAFF.

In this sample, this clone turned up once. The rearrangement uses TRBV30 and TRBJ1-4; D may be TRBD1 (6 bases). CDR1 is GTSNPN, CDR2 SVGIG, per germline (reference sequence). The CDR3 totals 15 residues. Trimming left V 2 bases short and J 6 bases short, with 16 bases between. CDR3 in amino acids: CAWSPWEGDDEKLFF. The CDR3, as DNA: TGTGCCTGGAGTCCATGGGAGGGGGACGATGAAAAACTGTTTTTT.

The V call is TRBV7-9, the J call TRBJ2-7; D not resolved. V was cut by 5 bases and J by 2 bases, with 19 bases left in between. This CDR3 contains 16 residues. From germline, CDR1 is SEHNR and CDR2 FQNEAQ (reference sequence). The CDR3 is CASSPTLRRGPYEQYF. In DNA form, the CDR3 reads TGTGCCAGCAGCCCGACGCTCCGAAGAGGCCCCTACGAGCAGTACTTC.

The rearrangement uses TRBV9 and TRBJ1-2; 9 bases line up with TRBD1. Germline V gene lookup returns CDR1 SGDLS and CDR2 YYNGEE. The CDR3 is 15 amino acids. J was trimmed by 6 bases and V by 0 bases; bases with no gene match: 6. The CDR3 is CASSVDGTGFDGYTF. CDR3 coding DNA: TGTGCCAGCAGCGTAGACGGGACAGGGTTTGATGGCTACACCTTC.

The CDR3 reads CASSSQALAKNIQYF. In DNA, the CDR3 is TGTGCCAGCAGCTCACAGGCCCTAGCCAAAAACATTCAGTACTTC. This chain links TRBV11-2 with TRBJ2-4, with D maybe TRBD1 (5 bases). V was trimmed by 4 bases and J by 0 bases, leaving 10 bases between them. Germline CDR1 is SGHAT and CDR2 is FQNNGV. The length of the CDR3 is 15 residues.

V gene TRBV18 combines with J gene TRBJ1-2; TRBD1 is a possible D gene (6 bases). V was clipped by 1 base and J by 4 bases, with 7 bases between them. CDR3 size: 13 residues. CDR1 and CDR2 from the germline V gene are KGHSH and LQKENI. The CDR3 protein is CASSPQGGYGYTF. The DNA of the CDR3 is TGTGCCAGCTCACCACAGGGGGGCTATGGCTACACCTTC.

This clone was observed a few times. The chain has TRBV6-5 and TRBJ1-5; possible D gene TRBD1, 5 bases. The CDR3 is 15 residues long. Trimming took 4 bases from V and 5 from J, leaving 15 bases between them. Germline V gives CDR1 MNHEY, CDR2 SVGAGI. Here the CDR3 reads CASSSFGRADQPQHF. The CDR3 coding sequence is TGTGCCAGCAGTTCCTTTGGCAGGGCAGATCAGCCCCAGCATTTT.